A selection of T cell receptor beta chains follows, all from one sample in a study of T cell responses to AZD1222 COVID-19 vaccine. The assay was immunoSEQ multiplex PCR, and TCRdb's table has in-frame clones only and misses some. The repertoire holds 150,000 to 200,000 clones, with approximately 89% as singletons. The sequenced sample was peripheral blood, obtained on day 0 of AZD1222 vaccination. The receptors were gathered from an adult in good health. CDR3s include the opening cysteine and the closing phenylalanine or tryptophan. Fields, in order: CDR3 DNA, CDR3 protein, J gene, V gene, D gene. The D gene is left open where the match is weak.

DNA: TGCGCCAGCAGCCAGTATCCCGGTCACTACGAGCAGTACTTC
CDR3: CASSQYPGHYEQYF
J: TRBJ2-7
V: TRBV4-3
D: NA

DNA: TGTGCCAGTAGTCTGGTGGACAGTGGGCACGGGACTGAAGCTTTCTTT
CDR3: CASSLVDSGHGTEAFF
J: TRBJ1-1
V: TRBV19
D: NA

DNA: TGTGCCAGCAGCCACTACATGGGACTTACGAACACTGAAGCTTTCTTT
CDR3: CASSHYMGLTNTEAFF
J: TRBJ1-1
V: TRBV14
D: NA

DNA: TGTGCCAGCTCACCGGGACCCCGCACAGATACGCAGTATTTT
CDR3: CASSPGPRTDTQYF
J: TRBJ2-3
V: TRBV18
D: NA

DNA: TGTGCCAGCTCACGGCTCGTCAGGGGAGGTCTCGAGCAGTACTTC
CDR3: CASSRLVRGGLEQYF
J: TRBJ2-7
V: TRBV7-2
D: NA

DNA: TGTGCCAGCTCACTCCCAGGGGGACGAGATGAAAAACTGTTTTTT
CDR3: CASSLPGGRDEKLFF
J: TRBJ1-4
V: TRBV18
D: TRBD1

DNA: TGCACCAGCAGATCAGGGAGCTCCTACAATGAGCAGTTCTTC
CDR3: CTSRSGSSYNEQFF
J: TRBJ2-1
V: TRBV1
D: NA

DNA: TGTGCCAGCAGTTATGGGACAGGGGTCTACGAGCAGTACTTC
CDR3: CASSYGTGVYEQYF
J: TRBJ2-7
V: TRBV6-5
D: TRBD1

DNA: TGTGCCAGTAGGCAAAGGGCAGACACCCTACCCAACGAGCAGTACTTC
CDR3: CASRQRADTLPNEQYF
J: TRBJ2-7
V: TRBV19
D: NA

DNA: TGTGCCAGCAGCCCAGGACAGGGAGGATACGAGCAGTACTTC
CDR3: CASSPGQGGYEQYF
J: TRBJ2-7
V: TRBV28
D: TRBD1

DNA: TGTGCCAGCAGCCGGAGAGCAGATACGCAGTATTTT
CDR3: CASSRRADTQYF
J: TRBJ2-3
V: TRBV11-2
D: NA

DNA: TGTGCCAGCACCAACCGGGGTTCGGGAGGCTACACCTTC
CDR3: CASTNRGSGGYTF
J: TRBJ1-2
V: TRBV6-5
D: NA

DNA: TGTGCCAGCAGCTTAGACGCACTAGCGGCCGATATCAGGTTCTTC
CDR3: CASSLDALAADIRFF
J: TRBJ2-1
V: TRBV7-8
D: TRBD2

DNA: TGTGCCAGAAGCCCCGGACTAGCGGGAGCACCCCAAGAGACCCAGTACTTC
CDR3: CARSPGLAGAPQETQYF
J: TRBJ2-5
V: TRBV5-3
D: TRBD2

DNA: TGTGCCAGCAGGCGGCAGAAACATCAGCCCCAGCATTTT
CDR3: CASRRQKHQPQHF
J: TRBJ1-5
V: TRBV6-4
D: NA

DNA: TGTGCCAGCAGTTACTCACAGGGGAACACCGGGGAGCTGTTTTTT
CDR3: CASSYSQGNTGELFF
J: TRBJ2-2
V: TRBV6-6
D: NA

DNA: TGCGCCAGCAGCTCCGTGACCGGGACAACCTCCGAGCAGTACTTC
CDR3: CASSSVTGTTSEQYF
J: TRBJ2-7
V: TRBV5-1
D: NA

DNA: TGTGCCAGCAGTTTGGAGGACTACTCCTACGAGCAGTACTTC
CDR3: CASSLEDYSYEQYF
J: TRBJ2-7
V: TRBV6-5
D: NA

DNA: TGTGCCAGCAGTCCCATACCCCTCCGTCAGGGGACCACCTACGAGCAGTACTTC
CDR3: CASSPIPLRQGTTYEQYF
J: TRBJ2-7
V: TRBV28
D: NA

DNA: TGTGCCAGCAGTTACCTAGGGATTAACACCGGGGAGCTGTTTTTT
CDR3: CASSYLGINTGELFF
J: TRBJ2-2
V: TRBV6-2/TRBV6-3
D: NA